These 7 T cell receptor beta chains share one sample of origin, sequenced in a study of blood T cell repertoires in COVID-19. Repertoires were generated with immunoSEQ multiplex PCR, while TCRdb's copy carries only in-frame clones and drops some. This repertoire shows some 200,000 clones, roughly 87% found once; its top ten account for around 6.5%. Material: peripheral blood. These receptors originate from a middle-aged woman with acute or convalescent COVID-19.

This chain connects TRBV18 to TRBJ1-5; 8 positions agree with TRBD1. V lost 2 bases and J lost 1; bases outside the gene matches: 4. The CDR3 contains 16 residues. Germline CDR1 KGHSH, CDR2 LQKENI. The CDR3 sequence: CASSPGQGGSNQPQHF. CDR3 in DNA: TGTGCCAGCTCACCAGGACAGGGTGGAAGCAATCAGCCCCAGCATTTT.

A remark on this clone: A much larger clone lies one base from this, so it may be a read error. The chain combines TRBV2 with TRBJ2-7; weak D call: TRBD1 (6 bases). This CDR3 spans 12 amino acids. Germline V gives CDR1 SNHLY, CDR2 FYNNEI. Trimming pared 6 bases from V and 2 bases from J, leaving 8 bases between. The CDR3 DNA reads TGTGCCAGCAGACGGGACACCTACGAGCAGTACTTC. It specifies CASRRDTYEQYF.

A few counts support this clone. The chain combines TRBV28 with TRBJ1-1; 7 bases line up with TRBD1. The CDR3 sequence is 17 residues long. J lost 5 bases, V lost 2 bases, and 14 bases had no gene match. CDR1 is MDHEN, CDR2 SYDVKM, per germline. The CDR3 here is CASSLGGQVLLVTEAFF. The CDR3 nucleotides are TGTGCCAGCAGTTTAGGAGGACAGGTGTTGCTTGTGACTGAAGCTTTCTTT.

The chain is built from TRBV7-2 and TRBJ2-2, with D uncertain. Germline lookup yields CDR1 SGHTA and CDR2 FQGNSA. The CDR3 extends over 15 amino acids. Trimming pared 5 bases from V and 7 bases from J, leaving 17 bases between. The CDR3 region is CASSPRSLLVGELFF. The CDR3 DNA reads TGTGCCAGCAGCCCTAGGAGTCTTTTGGTCGGGGAGCTGTTTTTT.

V is TRBV30 and J is TRBJ2-7; 7 positions agree with TRBD2. The CDR3 spans 15 residues. Germline V gives CDR1 GTSNPN, CDR2 SVGIG (reference sequence). After removal of 0 bases from V and 1 base from J, the junction contained 6 bases not matched to a gene. CDR3 nucleotides: TGTGCCTGGAGTGTACGTAGCGGGCCTTCCTACGAGCAGTACTTC. This sequence encodes CAWSVRSGPSYEQYF.

The chain has TRBV6-2 or TRBV6-3 and TRBJ1-5; 9 bases map to TRBD1. After removal of 4 bases from V and 6 bases from J, the junction contained 4 bases not matched to a gene. CDR3 length: 14 residues. CDR1 and CDR2 (germline): MNHEY, SVGEGT. CDR3 in amino acids: CASSSQTGGQPQHF. Here the CDR3 DNA reads TGTGCCAGCAGTTCCCAGACAGGGGGTCAGCCCCAGCATTTT.

The CDR3 spells CASSLGRGGLNIQYF. For the CDR3, the DNA is TGCGCCAGCAGCTTGGGTCGAGGGGGCTTAAACATTCAGTACTTC. V and J are TRBV5-1 and TRBJ2-4, with 7 bases that match TRBD1. The V gene's germline CDR1 is SGHRS and CDR2 YFSETQ. The CDR3 extends over 15 amino acids. With V trimmed by 0 bases and J by 6 bases, 6 bases remained unmatched.